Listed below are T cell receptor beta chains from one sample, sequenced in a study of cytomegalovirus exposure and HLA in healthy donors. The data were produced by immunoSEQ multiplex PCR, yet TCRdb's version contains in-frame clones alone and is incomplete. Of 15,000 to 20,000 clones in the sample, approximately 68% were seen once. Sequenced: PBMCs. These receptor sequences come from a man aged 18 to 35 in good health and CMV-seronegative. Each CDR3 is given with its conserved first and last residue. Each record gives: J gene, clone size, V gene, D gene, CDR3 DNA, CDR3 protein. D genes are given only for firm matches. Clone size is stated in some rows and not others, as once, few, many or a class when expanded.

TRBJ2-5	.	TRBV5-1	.	TGCGCCAGCAGTCGAGACATCCAAGAGACCCAGTACTTC	CASSRDIQETQYF
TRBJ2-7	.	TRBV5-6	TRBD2	TGTGCCAGCAGCCCGGGAGGGCGGGAGCAGTACTTC	CASSPGGREQYF
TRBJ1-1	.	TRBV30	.	TGTGCCTTTACGACAGGCTCGAACACTGAAGCTTTCTTT	CAFTTGSNTEAFF
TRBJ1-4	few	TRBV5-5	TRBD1	TGTGCCAGCAGACCCGGACAGGGTGAAAAACTGTTTTTT	CASRPGQGEKLFF
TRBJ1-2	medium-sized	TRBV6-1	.	TGTGCCAGCGGCGATTCGGGTCGGGGCTACACCTTC	CASGDSGRGYTF
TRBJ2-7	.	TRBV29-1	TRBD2	TGCAGCGTCGCGGGGGGGATCTCCTACGAGCAGTACTTC	CSVAGGISYEQYF
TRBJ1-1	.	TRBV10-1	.	TGCGCCAGCAGTGAGTCCGGGATCACTGAAGCTTTCTTT	CASSESGITEAFF
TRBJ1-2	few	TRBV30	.	TGTGCCTGGAGCCTCACAGGGCCTGGCTACACCTTC	CAWSLTGPGYTF
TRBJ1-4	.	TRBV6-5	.	TGTGCCAGCAGTTACCCGGGGGGAAAACTGTTTTTT	CASSYPGGKLFF
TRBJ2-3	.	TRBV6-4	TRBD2	TGTGCCAGCAGTATCTCGGGAGGGACAGATACGCAGTATTTT	CASSISGGTDTQYF
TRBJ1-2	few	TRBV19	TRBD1	TGTGCCAGTAGTCCCGGACAGGGGGCAAGAGGCTACACCTTC	CASSPGQGARGYTF
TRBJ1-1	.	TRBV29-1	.	TGCAGCGTTCCCACACAGGGGAACACTGAAGCTTTCTTT	CSVPTQGNTEAFF
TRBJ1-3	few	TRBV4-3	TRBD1	TGCGCCAGCAGCCAGGCCGGGACAGGAAACTCTGGAAACACCATATATTTT	CASSQAGTGNSGNTIYF
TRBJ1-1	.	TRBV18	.	TGTGCCAGCTCACCACCGACAGGATACACTGAAGCTTTCTTT	CASSPPTGYTEAFF
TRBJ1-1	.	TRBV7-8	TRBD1	TGTGCCAGCAGCTTAGCGCCGGGACAGGGGAACCTATTT	CASSLAPGQGNLF
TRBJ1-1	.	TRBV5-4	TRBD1	TGTGCCAGCAGCTTGCCAGGGGGTCGGGGCACTGAAGCTTTCTTT	CASSLPGGRGTEAFF
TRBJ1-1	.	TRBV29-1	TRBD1	TGCAGCGTGAGGCAGGGGGCCATGAACACTGAAGCTTTCTTT	CSVRQGAMNTEAFF
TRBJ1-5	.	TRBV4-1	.	TGCGCCAGCAGCCAAGACAGTAACAATCAGCCCCAGCATTTT	CASSQDSNNQPQHF
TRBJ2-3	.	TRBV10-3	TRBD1	TGTGCCATCAGCCCCGGACAGGTCAGCACAGATACGCAGTATTTT	CAISPGQVSTDTQYF
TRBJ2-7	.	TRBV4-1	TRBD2	TGCGCCAGCAGCCAAAGTCCGACTAGCGTCTCCTACGAGCAGTACTTC	CASSQSPTSVSYEQYF
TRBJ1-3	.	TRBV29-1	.	TGCAGCATCTCGGCATGGAGCTCCGGTGGAAACACCATATATTTT	CSISAWSSGGNTIYF
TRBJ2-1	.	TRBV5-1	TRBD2	TGCGCCAGCAGACTAGCGGGAGGGCCCGGGGATGAGCAGTTCTTC	CASRLAGGPGDEQFF
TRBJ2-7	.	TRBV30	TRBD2	TGTGCCTGGAGTTTACTAGCGGGAGGGAAGGGAGAGCAGTACTTC	CAWSLLAGGKGEQYF
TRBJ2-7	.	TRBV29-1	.	TGCAGCGTTGAAGATTCCAGGGCGGTCGGGCAGTACTTC	CSVEDSRAVGQYF
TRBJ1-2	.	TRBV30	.	TGTGCCTGGGACGTTGGGGCAGTCTACACCTTC	CAWDVGAVYTF
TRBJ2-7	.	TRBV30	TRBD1	TGTGCCTGGGGCGGACAGGGGCCTTCCTACGAGCAGTACTTC	CAWGGQGPSYEQYF
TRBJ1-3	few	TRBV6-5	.	TGTGCCAGCAGTCTAACAGTGAGCTCTGGAAACACCATATATTTT	CASSLTVSSGNTIYF
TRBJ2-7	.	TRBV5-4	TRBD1	TGTGCCAGCAGCTTCGGGACAGGATCCTACGAGCAGTACTTC	CASSFGTGSYEQYF
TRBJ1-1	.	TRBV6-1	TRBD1	TGTGCCAGCAGTGACCGACAGGGCCAGACTGAAGCTTTCTTT	CASSDRQGQTEAFF
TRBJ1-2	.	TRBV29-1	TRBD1	TGCAGCGTCGGACAGGGGGCGAGGTATGGCTACACCTTC	CSVGQGARYGYTF
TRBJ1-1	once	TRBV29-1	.	TGCAGCGTTGAAGGGCGGTGGATTACTGAAGCTTTCTTT	CSVEGRWITEAFF
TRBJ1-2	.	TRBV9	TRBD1	TGTGCCAGCAGCGAATACAGGGGAGGAGGCTATGGCTACACCTTC	CASSEYRGGGYGYTF
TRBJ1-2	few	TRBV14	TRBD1	TGTGCCAGCAGCACCCGGGACAGCACTTCTTGGTATGGCTACACCTTC	CASSTRDSTSWYGYTF
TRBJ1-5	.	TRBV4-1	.	TGCGCCAGCAGCCAGACCCAGAGGGGCAATCAGCCCCAGCATTTT	CASSQTQRGNQPQHF
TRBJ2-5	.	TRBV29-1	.	TGCAGCGTTAGGTGGGAGGAGGCTGGGGAGACCCAGTACTTC	CSVRWEEAGETQYF
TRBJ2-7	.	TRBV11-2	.	TGTGCCAGCAGCTTAGATCAGGCAGGGGCGCTCTACGAGCAGTACTTC	CASSLDQAGALYEQYF
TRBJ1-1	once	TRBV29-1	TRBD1	TGCAGCGTTGAGGGGACAGGGGGCTCGATGGTCACTGAAGCTTTCTTT	CSVEGTGGSMVTEAFF
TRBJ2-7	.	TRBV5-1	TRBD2	TGCGCCAGCAGCGGGACTAGCGGGAGGGTCGACGAGCAGTACTTC	CASSGTSGRVDEQYF
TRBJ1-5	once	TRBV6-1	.	TGTGCCAGCCGGGACATACATAGCAATCAGCCCCAGCATTTT	CASRDIHSNQPQHF
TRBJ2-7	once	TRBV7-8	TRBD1	TGTGCCAGCCGGGACAGATCATACGAGCAGTACTTC	CASRDRSYEQYF
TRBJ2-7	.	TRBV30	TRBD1	TGTGCCTGGAGTCTACTGCACAGGGGAATCTACGAGCAGTACTTC	CAWSLLHRGIYEQYF
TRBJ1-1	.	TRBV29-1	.	TGCAGCGTTGCTAATAGCAACACTGAAGCTTTCTTT	CSVANSNTEAFF
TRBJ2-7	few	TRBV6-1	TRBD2	TGTGCCAGCAGTGACTTCGGGACTAGCGGGAGAGGCGAGCAGTACTTC	CASSDFGTSGRGEQYF
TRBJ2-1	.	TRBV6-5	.	TGTGCCAGCAGTTACGGAGGCGGGGGCGAGTGGAATGAGCAGTTCTTC	CASSYGGGGEWNEQFF
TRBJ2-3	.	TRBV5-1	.	TGCGCCAGCAGCTTTGGGACTAGCACAGATACGCAGTATTTT	CASSFGTSTDTQYF
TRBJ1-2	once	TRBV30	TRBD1	TGTGCCTGGAGTGTGACAGGGGTTAACTATGGCTACACCTTC	CAWSVTGVNYGYTF
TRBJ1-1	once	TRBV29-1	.	TGCAGCGTCGGACAGTCAGGCACTGAAGCTTTCTTT	CSVGQSGTEAFF
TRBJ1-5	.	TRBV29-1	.	TGCAGCGCTAATTTTGTCGGTCAGCCCCAGCATTTT	CSANFVGQPQHF
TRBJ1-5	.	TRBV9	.	TGTGCCAGCAGCCAGGGGAATCAGCCCCAGCATTTT	CASSQGNQPQHF
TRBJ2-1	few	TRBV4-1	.	TGCGCCAGCAGCCCACCTTTACTGAGCTCCTACAATGAGCAGTTCTTC	CASSPPLLSSYNEQFF
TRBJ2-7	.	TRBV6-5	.	TGTGCCAGTTCACAGGGAAGCTCCTACGAGCAGTACTTC	CASSQGSSYEQYF